A single sample is the source of the 15 T cell receptor beta chains below, sequenced in a study of cytomegalovirus exposure and HLA in healthy donors. Repertoires were generated with immunoSEQ multiplex PCR, while TCRdb's copy carries only in-frame clones and drops some. The table shows approximately 82,000 clones, with 85% to 95% occurring only once. The sequencing input was PBMCs. These receptors came from a man aged 18 to 30 in good health and CMV-seronegative.

The chain employs TRBV18 and TRBJ1-5; 8 bases match TRBD1. Germline CDR1 reads KGHSH; CDR2 reads LQKENI. The CDR3 has 15 amino acids. The ends lost 4 bases at V and 7 bases at J; junction bases unmatched: 9. CDR3 sequence: CASSLPGGSGQPQHF. CDR3 bases: TGTGCCAGCTCACTACCAGGGGGCTCGGGGCAGCCCCAGCATTTT.

The chain joins TRBV15 to TRBJ1-2; D gene uncertain. The CDR3 is 13 amino acids. Germline assignment: CDR1 LNHNV and CDR2 YYDKDF (reference sequence). Trimming stripped 4 bases from V and 8 bases from J, with 14 bases between. The CDR3, as DNA: TGTGCCACCAGCACCCGTTTATTAGAGGGCTACACCTTC. It codes for CATSTRLLEGYTF.

The gene calls are TRBV4-3 and TRBJ1-4; perhaps TRBD1 as D (5 bases). The CDR3 consists of 15 residues. The V gene's germline CDR1 is LGHNA and CDR2 YSLEER. The V gene lost 0 bases and the J gene lost 10 bases, with 15 bases spanning the gap. CDR3: CASSQDRGDLGKLFF. Written as DNA, the CDR3 is TGCGCCAGCAGCCAAGATCGCGGGGACCTAGGAAAACTGTTTTTT.

This sequence joins TRBV5-6 and TRBJ1-2; tentatively, D is TRBD1 (5 bases). Trimming shortened V by 0 bases and J by 4 bases, and 10 bases separated the two germline ends. The CDR3 is 14 residues long. Germline V gene sequence: CDR1 SGHDT, CDR2 YYEEEE. CDR3 sequence: CASSLAAGIYGYTF. DNA of the CDR3: TGTGCCAGCAGCTTGGCGGCAGGGATCTATGGCTACACCTTC.

The chain combines TRBV30 with TRBJ1-2; D is unresolved. V was clipped by 0 bases and J by 4 bases, with 12 bases between them. CDR3 size: 14 residues. Germline values: CDR1 GTSNPN, CDR2 SVGIG (reference sequence). The CDR3, as DNA: TGTGCCTGGAGTGTATTTAGATCATCCTATGGCTACACCTTC. It yields the protein CAWSVFRSSYGYTF. The entire variable domain, with the rest obtained from reference TRBV30 and TRBJ1-2, is as follows: SQTIHQWPATLVQPVGSPLSLECTVEGTSNPNLYWYRQAAGRGLQLLFYSVGIGQISSEVPQNLSASRPQDRQFILSSKKLLLSDSGFYLCAWSVFRSSYGYTFGSGTRLTVV.

The chain has TRBV12-5 and TRBJ1-1; tentatively, D is TRBD1 (6 bases). The V end was cut by 11 bases, the J end by 4 bases, with 20 bases between. From germline, CDR1 is LGHNT and CDR2 FRNRAP. This CDR3 is 14 amino acids long. The CDR3, as DNA: TGTGCTGGGCACGCGCAGGGGCTTGGCACTGAAGCTTTCTTT. Protein: CAGHAQGLGTEAFF.

The V and J genes are TRBV10-1 and TRBJ2-3; 7 nucleotides match TRBD2. J gave up 2 bases and V 0 bases, and 5 bases lay outside the gene matches. The CDR3 runs to 16 residues. Germline assignment: CDR1 WNHNN and CDR2 SYGVQD (reference sequence). The CDR3 loop reads CASSESSGFITDTQYF. CDR3 nucleotide sequence: TGCGCCAGCAGTGAGTCTAGCGGGTTCATCACAGATACGCAGTATTTT.

As to this clone: This CDR3 fails to terminate in the conserved phenylalanine or tryptophan, so it likely reflects a read error. The DNA is left out, because the CDR3 cannot be placed on it with certainty; the CDR3 is given as TCRdb lists it. The V and J genes are TRBV6-1 and TRBJ1-2. Germline-derived CDR1 and CDR2 are MNHNS and SASEGT. The CDR3 has 11 residues if both end residues are counted. The CDR3 reads CASSEQGGPLI.

V usage is TRBV2 and J usage is TRBJ2-1, with D unresolved. The germline V gene has CDR1 SNHLY and CDR2 FYNNEI. CDR3 length: 10 amino acids. V gave up 8 bases and J gave up 5 bases, with 4 bases separating them. CDR3 nucleotide sequence: TGTGCCAGCCTCCACAATGAGCAGTTCTTC. Translation: CASLHNEQFF.

V usage is TRBV10-3 and J usage is TRBJ2-7, with 10 positions matching TRBD1. Germline CDR1 and CDR2: ENHRY and SYGVKD. V was pared by 4 bases and J by 3 bases, with 3 bases of the junction left unmatched. The CDR3 sequence is 14 residues long. CDR3 residues: CAISGGQGGYEQYF. The CDR3 DNA sequence: TGTGCCATCAGTGGAGGACAGGGGGGCTACGAGCAGTACTTC.

V and J are TRBV15 and TRBJ1-4, with D possibly being TRBD1 (6 bases). V lost 5 bases and J 8 bases, leaving 9 bases between the germline ends. Germline assignment: CDR1 LNHNV and CDR2 YYDKDF (reference sequence). The CDR3 is made up of 12 amino acids. The CDR3 sequence is CATSEGGEKLFF. The CDR3 coding sequence is TGTGCCACCAGCGAAGGGGGAGAAAAACTGTTTTTT.

The genes are TRBV29-1 and TRBJ2-7; TRBD2 might be the D (6 bases). The CDR3 covers 15 residues. The V gene's germline CDR1 is SQVTM and CDR2 ANQGSEA. V lost 0 bases and J 2 bases, leaving 14 bases between the germline ends. CDR3 amino acids: CSVEDYGRGTYEQYF. Here the CDR3 DNA reads TGCAGCGTTGAAGACTACGGGCGGGGTACCTACGAGCAGTACTTC.

The J gene is TRBJ2-4, the V gene TRBV5-6; TRBD2 matches at 8 bases. The CDR3 has 16 residues. V lost 4 bases and J lost 0; bases outside the gene matches: 6. From germline, CDR1 is SGHDT and CDR2 YYEEEE. The chain's CDR3 is CASSPISGGAKNIQYF. Written as DNA, the CDR3 is TGTGCCAGCAGCCCTATAAGCGGGGGAGCCAAAAACATTCAGTACTTC.

J is TRBJ2-1 and V is TRBV19; D might be TRBD2 (6 bases). Germline CDR1 LNHDA, CDR2 SQIVND (reference sequence). The CDR3 has 15 residues. The V end was cut by 2 bases, the J end by 3 bases, with 11 bases between. CDR3: CASSITGGHYNEQFF. The CDR3 DNA follows: TGTGCCAGTAGTATAACTGGAGGGCACTACAATGAGCAGTTCTTC.

V usage is TRBV6-1 and J usage is TRBJ1-2, with TRBD1 matching 7 bases. The junction had 5 bases not matched to a gene; V was cut back by 4 bases and J by 3 bases. The CDR3 contains 14 residues. The germline gives CDR1 MNHNS, CDR2 SASEGT. In DNA form, the CDR3 reads TGTGCCAGCAGTGCTAGACAGGGCTACTATGGCTACACCTTC. Translated: CASSARQGYYGYTF.